The present entry profiles one T cell receptor (beta chain) with its context. Its target is unknown. Germline CDR1 reads SQVTM; CDR2 reads ANQGSEA. This CDR3 is 14 amino acids long. Each CDR3 protein gets one entry in TCRdb, which reprocessed the 5' RACE reads and gives no DNA. Here the sample table reports about 300,000 distinct CDR3 sequences. The sample comes from a study of monozygotic twins with inflammatory bowel disease. Study results and caveats: IBD-affected twins scored below their healthy co-twins in TCRbeta diversity (inverse Simpson). Separate T cell subtypes could not be resolved from one another. IBD patients shared fewer clonotypes with others than healthy twins, especially with disease activity. Patient repertoire variability may have increased through differing immunosuppressive treatments.

The specimen sequenced was blood. The chain carries TRBV29-1 and TRBJ2-7; TCRdb calls TRBD1, which cannot be checked without DNA. This sequence originates from a human donor with ulcerative colitis or Crohn's disease, or a healthy co-twin of an affected twin (not recorded which). The CDR3 loop is CSVAPGTGDNEQYF.